This TCR beta chain was observed in a study of vaccination and CD4 T cells after COVID-19. About this clonotype itself: Its antigen is as yet unknown.

Cultured CD4+ T-cell DNA underwent Oncomine TCR Beta short-read sequencing. TCRdb recomputed calls from the PCR reads with MiXCR, one row per CDR3 protein. The data show almost 8,500 distinct CDR3 sequences, around 70% seen once. Treatment specified: roughly 10-day PBMC culture with coronavirus spike peptide pools or control peptides (ViraFEST assay). The sequenced material came from CD4+ T cells from blood, cultured in vitro. The clonotype originates from a human donor who had recovered from COVID-19.

CDR3 protein: CASSVSGNQPQHF. CDR3 nucleotides: TGTGCCAGCAGCGTTAGTGGCAATCAGCCCCAGCATTTT. This rearrangement joins TRBV7-6 to TRBJ1-5; no reliable D call. The CDR3 is 13 amino acids. The germline CDR1 and CDR2 sequences are SGHVS and FNYEAQ. Trimming pared 5 bases from V and 2 bases from J, leaving 7 bases between. Full variable domain (rest looked up from reference TRBV7-6 and TRBJ1-5): GAGVSQSPRYKVTKRGQDVALRCDPISGHVSLYWYRQALGQGPEFLTYFNYEAQQDKSGLPNDRFSAERPEGSISTLTIQRTEQRDSAMYRCASSVSGNQPQHFGDGTRLSIL.